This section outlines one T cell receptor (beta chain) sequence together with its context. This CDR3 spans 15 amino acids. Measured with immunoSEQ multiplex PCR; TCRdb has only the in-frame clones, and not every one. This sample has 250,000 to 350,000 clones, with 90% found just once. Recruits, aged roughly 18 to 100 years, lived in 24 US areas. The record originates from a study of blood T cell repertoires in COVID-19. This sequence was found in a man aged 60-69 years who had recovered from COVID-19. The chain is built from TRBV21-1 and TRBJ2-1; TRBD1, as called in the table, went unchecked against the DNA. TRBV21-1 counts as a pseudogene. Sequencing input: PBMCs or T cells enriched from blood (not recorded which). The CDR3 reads CASSTTGTGRNEQFF. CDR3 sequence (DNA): TGTGCCAGCAGCACGACCGGGACAGGGAGAAATGAGCAGTTCTTC.